Included here is one T cell receptor (beta chain) sequence, with context. CDR3 length equals 15 residues. Germline-derived CDR1 and CDR2 are SGHAT and FQNNGV. V was clipped by 0 bases and J by 9 bases; unmatched bases: 9. These data originate in a study of T cell changes during pregnancy in multiple sclerosis. The data were produced by immunoSEQ multiplex PCR, yet TCRdb's version contains in-frame clones alone and is incomplete. The table shows 60,000 to 90,000 clones, with just over 90% occurring only once. The chain links TRBV11-2 to TRBJ2-3; the match to TRBD2 covers 7 bases. This receptor was obtained from a female donor in good health, enrolled as a control in a pregnancy study. The specimen comprised peripheral blood, sampled after pregnancy. This chain's CDR3 is CASSLDLGSGRTQYF. In DNA, the CDR3 is TGTGCCAGCAGCTTAGATCTCGGTAGCGGGCGGACGCAGTATTTT. The full variable domain, completed using reference TRBV11-2 and TRBJ2-3, is EAGVAQSPRYKIIEKRQSVAFWCNPISGHATLYWYQQILGQGPKLLIQFQNNGVVDDSQLPKDRFSAERLKGVDSTLKIQPAKLEDSAVYLCASSLDLGSGRTQYFGPGTRLTVL.